A single sample gave rise to the 6 T cell receptor beta chains below, sequenced in a study of cytomegalovirus exposure and HLA in healthy donors. PCR was performed using 60 Vbeta and 13 Jbeta primers. Sequenced by immunoSEQ multiplex PCR; TCRdb stores in-frame clones only, minus some. The sample lists some 130,000 clones; approximately 81% were seen once. The sequenced material came from PBMCs. Every receptor here comes from a male donor in good health and CMV-seronegative.

The chain links TRBV2 to TRBJ1-2; D unresolved. Germline-derived CDR1 and CDR2 are SNHLY and FYNNEI. The V and J ends lost 8 bases and 8 bases respectively, with 27 bases between them. The CDR3 consists of 16 residues. The CDR3 DNA is TGTGCCAGCCGTACGAGGGCAGCCACAATCTCCATGGGCTACACCTTC. Translated, it gives CASRTRAATISMGYTF.

The chain is built from TRBV11-2 and TRBJ2-3; 7 bases agree with TRBD2. J was trimmed by 1 base and V by 5 bases; bases with no gene match: 9. Germline CDR1 SGHAT, CDR2 FQNNGV. This CDR3 comprises 16 residues. CDR3 coding DNA: TGTGCCAGCAGCCGACTAGCCGGTATGGGCACAGATACGCAGTATTTT. This codes for CASSRLAGMGTDTQYF.

J is TRBJ2-5 and V is TRBV18; TRBD1 is a possible D gene (6 bases). The CDR3 is 14 residues long. V dropped 0 bases and J dropped 2 bases, with 7 bases sitting between them. Germline values: CDR1 KGHSH, CDR2 LQKENI. The CDR3 reads CASSPPDRQETQYF. The CDR3 DNA is TGTGCCAGCTCACCACCGGACAGACAAGAGACCCAGTACTTC.

The V and J genes are TRBV13 and TRBJ1-1; D is perhaps TRBD1 (6 bases). The CDR3 is 18 residues long. Per the germline V gene, CDR1 is PRHDT and CDR2 is FYEKMQ (reference sequence). V lost 7 bases and J lost 0, with 24 bases in between. CDR3 DNA sequence: TGTGCCAGCACTGAGCTTAATACAGGGACCATCATGAACACTGAAGCTTTCTTT. Protein product: CASTELNTGTIMNTEAFF.

This clone came up once. The gene calls are TRBV15 and TRBJ2-1, with 10 bases identical to TRBD2. Germline values: CDR1 LNHNV, CDR2 YYDKDF (reference sequence). After removal of 0 bases from V and 5 bases from J, the junction contained 10 bases not matched to a gene. The CDR3 is made up of 18 amino acids. In DNA form, the CDR3 reads TGTGCCACCAGCAGAGATAAGAGAGAGCGGGGGGGAAACAATGAGCAGTTCTTC. Protein: CATSRDKRERGGNNEQFF. The full variable domain, completed using reference TRBV15 and TRBJ2-1, is DAMVIQNPRYQVTQFGKPVTLSCSQTLNHNVMYWYQQKSSQAPKLLFHYYDKDFNNEADTPDNFQSRRPNTSFCFLDIRSPGLGDTAMYLCATSRDKRERGGNNEQFFGPGTRLTVL.

In its sample, this clone was seen once. The chain carries TRBV18 and TRBJ2-5, with D possibly matching TRBD1 (5 bases). V was cut by 1 base and J by 3 bases, with 9 bases left in between. From germline, CDR1 is KGHSH and CDR2 LQKENI. The CDR3 loop spans 14 amino acids. CDR3 region: CASSPLKGEETQYF. The CDR3 DNA reads TGTGCCAGCTCACCACTAAAAGGGGAAGAGACCCAGTACTTC.